Below, one TCR beta chain is given with its context. This entry belongs to a study of Graves' ophthalmopathy and Graves' hyperthyroidism. TCR beta CDR3 regions were amplified from RNA transcripts. HTBI primers served in a first-round RT-PCR, which a second-round multiplex PCR followed. Via MiXCR, TCRdb re-called the multiplex PCR reads, giving one row per CDR3 protein. The sample has more than 150,000 distinct CDR3 sequences; roughly 37% are singletons. It was from under 13 ml of fresh peripheral blood that the PBMCs came. This clonotype originated in a woman in her 40s with Graves' ophthalmopathy. The sequenced sample consisted of peripheral blood.

The CDR3 is CASIRDRVAYEQYF. CDR3 sequence (DNA): TGTGCCAGCATCCGGGACAGGGTAGCCTACGAGCAGTACTTC. The chain uses TRBV28 and TRBJ2-7; 9 bases are shared with TRBD1. From germline, CDR1 is MDHEN and CDR2 SYDVKM. This CDR3 has 14 amino acids. With V trimmed by 7 bases and J by 2 bases, 6 bases remained unmatched.